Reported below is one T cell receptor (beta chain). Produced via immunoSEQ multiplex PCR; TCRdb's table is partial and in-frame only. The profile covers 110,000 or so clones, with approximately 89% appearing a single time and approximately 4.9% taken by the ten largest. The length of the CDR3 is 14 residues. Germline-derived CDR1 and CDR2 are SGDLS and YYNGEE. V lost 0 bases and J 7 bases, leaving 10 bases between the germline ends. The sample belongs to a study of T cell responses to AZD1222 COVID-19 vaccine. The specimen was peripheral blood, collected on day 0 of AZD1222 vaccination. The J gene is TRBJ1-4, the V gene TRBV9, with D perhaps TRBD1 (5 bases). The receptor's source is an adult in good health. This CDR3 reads CASSVGGASEKLFF. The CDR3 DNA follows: TGTGCCAGCAGCGTAGGAGGGGCAAGTGAAAAACTGTTTTTT.